The 20 T cell receptor beta chains below all came from one sample that was sequenced in a study of glioma-infiltrating T cells. Amplification of TCR alpha and beta CDR3 regions from RNA used iRepertoire nested multiplex PCR. TCRdb used MiXCR to reprocess the multiplex PCR reads, holding one entry per CDR3 protein. The sample lists 20,000 to 25,000 distinct CDR3 sequences, roughly 25% occurring once. Sample: glioma tissue, nonneoplastic brain tissue, or PBMCs (not recorded which). The receptor set was obtained from a human donor with low-grade glioma or glioblastoma, undergoing nonglioma brain surgery, or in good health (not recorded which).

This clonotype showed up many times. The chain couples TRBV28 to TRBJ2-7; D gene uncertain. Trimming took 3 bases from V and 11 from J, leaving 14 bases between them. The CDR3 is made up of 12 amino acids. Germline values: CDR1 MDHEN, CDR2 SYDVKM. CDR3 nucleotide sequence: TGTGCCAGCAGTTTTGGGTCAGCTAGGGAGTACTTC. Protein: CASSFGSAREYF.

This clonotype was counted ten times or more. V is TRBV28 and J is TRBJ2-7; 7 bases map to TRBD1. Germline assignment: CDR1 MDHEN and CDR2 SYDVKM. The CDR3 is 22 amino acids. Trimming cost V 2 bases and J 2 bases; bases outside gene matches: 27. CDR3 bases: TGTGCCAGCAGTTTAAGACCCTTTCCACAGGGGTGGGGGACCGGTTTGACCTACGAGCAGTACTTC. Translation gives CASSLRPFPQGWGTGLTYEQYF.

The CDR3 DNA sequence: TGCAGCGAATACAGGAATGCTGAAGCTTTCTTT. It is translated as CSEYRNAEAFF. The J gene is TRBJ1-1, the V gene TRBV29-1; a possible D gene is TRBD1 (5 bases). V gave up 7 bases and J gave up 6 bases, with 12 bases separating them. The CDR3 extends over 11 amino acids. CDR1 is SQVTM and CDR2 is ANQGSEA in the germline V gene.

This clonotype was detected ten times or more. The chain links TRBV6-6 to TRBJ1-5; the D gene is possibly TRBD1 (5 bases). The germline V gene has CDR1 MNHNY and CDR2 SVGAGI (reference sequence). The CDR3 is 14 amino acids. V gave up 2 bases and J gave up 6 bases, with 11 bases separating them. The DNA of the CDR3 is TGTGCCAGCAGTTACACCGGGGGGGGTCAGCCCCAGCATTTT. Translation gives CASSYTGGGQPQHF.

This chain joins TRBV7-9 and TRBJ2-7; 10 bases map to TRBD2. Germline V CDR1 and CDR2: SEHNR, FQNEAQ (reference sequence). Trimming removed 7 bases from V and 5 bases from J; junction bases left unmatched: 5. This CDR3 contains 13 residues. The CDR3 is CASTLAGVNEQYF. In DNA form, the CDR3 reads TGTGCCAGCACCCTAGCGGGGGTTAACGAGCAGTACTTC.

This clonotype was detected ten times or more. The germline gene is not matched at one end of the junction; a read error may be the cause. The J gene is TRBJ1-5, the V gene TRBV6-2 or TRBV6-3, with TRBD1 as a possible D gene (5 bases). The CDR3 length is 14 residues. Germline V gives CDR1 MNHEY, CDR2 SVGEGT. CDR3 in amino acids: CASSSYSNTGVWNF. The CDR3, as DNA: TGTGCCAGCAGTTCGTACTCCAACACAGGCGTCTGGAATTTT.

This clonotype is termed medium-sized (0.01 to 0.1%). The chain links TRBV14 to TRBJ1-1; D unclear. The CDR3 runs to 17 residues. Between the trimmed V and J ends, which lost 0 bases and 0 bases, there was a span of 14 bases. Germline CDR1 reads SGHDN; CDR2 reads FVKESK. The CDR3 DNA reads TGTGCCAGCAGCCAAGAGCTAACCGCGACCGTGAACACTGAAGCTTTCTTT. The encoded protein is CASSQELTATVNTEAFF. Drawing the rest from reference TRBV14 and TRBJ1-1, the complete variable domain is EAGVTQFPSHSVIEKGQTVTLRCDPISGHDNLYWYRRVMGKEIKFLLHFVKESKQDESGMPNNRFLAERTGGTYSTLKVQPAELEDSGVYFCASSQELTATVNTEAFFGQGTRLTVV.

This clonotype occurred many times. The chain couples TRBV4-3 to TRBJ2-2; TRBD2 agrees at 11 bases. Germline assignment: CDR1 LGHNA and CDR2 YSLEER. V was pared by 0 bases and J by 6 bases, with 6 bases of the junction left unmatched. This CDR3 is built from 17 residues. The CDR3 protein is CASSQDLAGGGAGELFF. In DNA, the CDR3 is TGCGCCAGCAGCCAAGATCTAGCGGGGGGCGGAGCCGGGGAGCTGTTTTTT.

By share of the sample, this clonotype is medium-sized. The chain has TRBV6-6 and TRBJ1-1; no clear D gene. Trimming removed 0 bases from V and 11 bases from J, with 16 bases in between. This CDR3 has 14 amino acids. Germline CDR1 reads MNHNY; CDR2 reads SVGAGI (reference sequence). CDR3 sequence: CASSYSIWALVAFF. Written as DNA, the CDR3 is TGTGCCAGCAGTTACTCGATATGGGCTCTCGTTGCTTTCTTT.

This clonotype is categorized as medium-sized. The CDR3 bases are TGTGCCGCAGCCCCGGACTGGAAAGAAGAGACCCAGTACTTC. The encoded protein is CAAAPDWKEETQYF. This rearrangement joins TRBV6-2 or TRBV6-3 to TRBJ2-5; D might be TRBD2 (5 bases). The V gene lost 11 bases and the J gene lost 3 bases, with 19 bases spanning the gap. CDR3 size: 14 residues. CDR1 MNHEY and CDR2 SVGEGT come from the germline V gene.

DNA of the CDR3: TGCGCCAGCAGCTTCCTCCCCGAAGAGACCCAGTACTTC. This codes for CASSFLPEETQYF. The chain is built from TRBV4-1 and TRBJ2-5; no definite D call. V shed 5 bases and J shed 3 bases, with 10 bases lying between them. Germline V CDR1 and CDR2: MGHRA, YSYEKL. The CDR3 is 13 residues long.

This clonotype appeared many times. The chain employs TRBV2 and TRBJ1-2; 8 bases match TRBD1. Unmatched junction bases numbered 1, after V lost 5 bases and J lost 5 bases. CDR3 length equals 12 residues. Per the germline V gene, CDR1 is SNHLY and CDR2 is FYNNEI. The CDR3: CASSYRGYGYTF. CDR3 in DNA: TGTGCCAGCAGTTACAGGGGGTATGGCTACACCTTC. The full variable domain, completed using reference TRBV2 and TRBJ1-2, is EPEVTQTPSHQVTQMGQEVILRCVPISNHLYFYWYRQILGQKVEFLVSFYNNEISEKSEIFDDQFSVERPDGSNFTLKIRSTKLEDSAMYFCASSYRGYGYTFGSGTRLTVV.

This clonotype was found many times. The rearrangement links TRBV6-1 to TRBJ2-7, with D tentatively TRBD1 (6 bases). The germline gives CDR1 MNHNS, CDR2 SASEGT. Trimming took 5 bases from V and 2 from J, leaving 13 bases between them. CDR3 length: 14 amino acids. CDR3 nucleotides: TGTGCCAGCAGTACCCTGGGACATACCTACGAGCAGTACTTC. Translation: CASSTLGHTYEQYF.

Many counts were recorded for this clonotype. V usage is TRBV20-1 and J usage is TRBJ2-7; tentatively, D is TRBD1 or TRBD2 (5 bases each). Germline CDR1 is DFQATT and CDR2 is SNEGSKA (reference sequence). This CDR3 is 13 amino acids long. The V gene lost 6 bases and the J gene lost 2 bases, with 14 bases spanning the gap. CDR3 region: CSARDPATYEQYF. CDR3 bases: TGCAGTGCCAGGGACCCAGCGACCTACGAGCAGTACTTC.

This clonotype appeared many times. This chain connects TRBV4-2 to TRBJ2-3; 16 bases line up with TRBD2. This CDR3 is 19 amino acids long. Looked up from germline, CDR1 is LGHNA and CDR2 is YNFKEQ. The V gene end was trimmed by 0 bases and the J gene end by 5 bases; junction bases not matched to a gene: 8. This chain's CDR3 is CASSQETGGLAGGRDTQYF. The DNA for the CDR3 is TGTGCCAGCAGCCAAGAGACAGGGGGACTAGCGGGGGGGCGAGATACGCAGTATTTT.

There are a few counts of this clonotype. CDR3 bases: TGTGCCAGCAGTTCCGTCTCGGACAGGGGGCCTCATAACTATGGCTACACCTTC. Translating it yields CASSSVSDRGPHNYGYTF. The rearrangement uses TRBV7-9 and TRBJ1-2; 11 bases fit TRBD1. Germline CDR1 reads SEHNR; CDR2 reads FQNEAQ (reference sequence). The CDR3 is 18 residues long. V dropped 6 bases and J dropped 1; count of bases not matched to a gene: 13.

This clonotype was seen a few times. V usage is TRBV20-1 and J usage is TRBJ2-3; 15 bases map to TRBD2. Unmatched junction bases numbered 13, after V lost 5 bases and J lost 4 bases. Germline V lookup: CDR1 DFQATT, CDR2 SNEGSKA (reference sequence). This CDR3 is 18 amino acids long. CDR3 nucleotides: TGCAGTGCTCCTAAGCCGGGACTAGCGGGGGGCCTCGCAGATACGCAGTATTTT. Translation: CSAPKPGLAGGLADTQYF.

This clonotype showed up many times. At one end, the junction sequence differs from germline, possibly due to a read error. The chain carries TRBV7-2 and TRBJ1-6, with TRBD1 as a possible D gene (6 bases). CDR1 and CDR2 from the germline V gene are SGHTA and FQGNSA. The CDR3 is 15 amino acids. The CDR3 loop is CARSKGGTPNSPLHF. The CDR3 coding sequence is TGTGCCCGCAGCAAGGGCGGGACACCTAATTCACCCCTCCACTTT.

A few counts support this clonotype. The genes are TRBV30 and TRBJ2-3; 7 bases map to TRBD2. The germline V gene has CDR1 GTSNPN and CDR2 SVGIG (reference sequence). This CDR3 is 15 amino acids long. After removal of 0 bases from V and 0 bases from J, the junction contained 3 bases not matched to a gene. The CDR3 nucleotides read TGTGCCTGGAGTGTACTGGGGGGGAGCACAGATACGCAGTATTTT. It encodes CAWSVLGGSTDTQYF.

The chain couples TRBV3-1 to TRBJ2-1; 11 bases are a match to TRBD2. This CDR3 has 15 residues. The germline V gene encodes CDR1 LGHDT and CDR2 YNNKEL (reference sequence). The V segment lost 4 bases and the J segment 6 bases; nucleotides outside the gene matches: 5. The CDR3 DNA sequence: TGTGCCAGCAGCCCCCTAACTAGCGGGGGCAATGAGCAGTTCTTC. Translating gives CASSPLTSGGNEQFF.